This TCR beta chain was recorded in a study of T cells after yellow fever vaccination. Across the study: Low-cell-number fractions were prepared with SMART-Seq v4 Ultra Low Input. The study's findings and limits: Few clonotypes appeared in both CD4 and CD8 compartments. Bulk-population clonotypes that are abundant could appear as contaminants in FACS-sorted repertoires.

Note on this clonotype: The antigen remains unidentified.

As TCR cDNA was made by 5'RACE template switching, a universal primer site and UMIs were added. In TCRdb, the 5' RACE reads were re-called with MiXCR into one record per CDR3 protein. The top ten hold 3.3% of the sample, which has some 340,000 distinct CDR3 sequences, roughly 10% seen once. V dropped 7 bases and J dropped 4 bases, with 16 bases sitting between them. The V gene's germline CDR1 is SQVTM and CDR2 ANQGSEA. The CDR3 covers 13 residues. This sequence was found in a man younger than 30 who received the YFV17D yellow fever vaccine. The chain links TRBV29-1 to TRBJ2-5; maybe TRBD1 (5 bases). The sample consisted of CD4+ T cells sorted from PBMCs, taken 45 days after the yellow fever booster vaccination. The CDR3: CSADVGQGETQYF. The CDR3 coding sequence is TGCAGCGCTGACGTGGGGCAGGGAGAGACCCAGTACTTC.